Listed below are T cell receptor beta chains from one sample, sequenced in a study of T cells after yellow fever vaccination. MiXCR, run by TCRdb on the 5' RACE reads, gives a single entry per CDR3 protein. This table holds some 120,000 distinct CDR3 sequences, around 15% found once. Here the sequenced sample was CD8+ T cells sorted from PBMCs, taken 5 days after the yellow fever booster vaccination. These receptors were collected from a man between 18 and 35 years old who received the YFV17D yellow fever vaccine. The CDR3 runs from the conserved cysteine through the conserved F or W. A D gene is named only where the DNA matches it firmly. Clone size is given for some rows only: seen once, a few or many times, or a class if the clone is expanded.

abundance: NA; v_gene: TRBV4-3; d_gene: NA; j_gene: TRBJ1-1; CDR3nt: TGCGCCAGCAGCCAAGGCTTCGTTATGGGGGGCGCGAACACTGAAGCTTTCTTT; CDR3aa: CASSQGFVMGGANTEAFF
abundance: NA; v_gene: TRBV5-1; d_gene: TRBD2; j_gene: TRBJ2-5; CDR3nt: TGCGCCAGCAGCTTGTTTCGGGAGGGGGAGACCCAGTACTTC; CDR3aa: CASSLFREGETQYF
abundance: many; v_gene: TRBV20-1; d_gene: TRBD2; j_gene: TRBJ2-2; CDR3nt: TGCAGTGCCCGGAGCGGGGAGAGGGTCACCGGGGAGCTGTTTTTT; CDR3aa: CSARSGERVTGELFF
abundance: few; v_gene: TRBV7-6; d_gene: NA; j_gene: TRBJ1-1; CDR3nt: TGTGCCAGCAGCTTAGGGCAGACAGGAGGGGACACTGAAGCTTTCTTT; CDR3aa: CASSLGQTGGDTEAFF
abundance: few; v_gene: TRBV12-5; d_gene: TRBD1; j_gene: TRBJ1-2; CDR3nt: TGTGCTAGTGGGGGGACAGGGCTAGGCTATGGCTACACCTTC; CDR3aa: CASGGTGLGYGYTF
abundance: few; v_gene: TRBV2; d_gene: NA; j_gene: TRBJ2-5; CDR3nt: TGTGCCAGCAGTGAAGTAAAGGGGCCCAGCCAAGAGACCCAGTACTTC; CDR3aa: CASSEVKGPSQETQYF
abundance: few; v_gene: TRBV6-5; d_gene: NA; j_gene: TRBJ2-3; CDR3nt: TGTGCCAGCAGTTACGGGGGGGCTGATACGCAGTATTTT; CDR3aa: CASSYGGADTQYF
abundance: few; v_gene: TRBV18; d_gene: TRBD2; j_gene: TRBJ2-3; CDR3nt: TGTGCCAGCTCACCTAGACTAGCGGCCACAGATACGCAGTATTTT; CDR3aa: CASSPRLAATDTQYF
abundance: NA; v_gene: TRBV4-1; d_gene: NA; j_gene: TRBJ2-2; CDR3nt: TGCGCCAGCAGCCGTCGACAGGACAACACCGGGGAGCTGTTTTTT; CDR3aa: CASSRRQDNTGELFF
abundance: NA; v_gene: TRBV6-5; d_gene: NA; j_gene: TRBJ1-1; CDR3nt: TGTGCCAGCAGTTACTCGCTCGGAAACACTGAAGCTTTCTTT; CDR3aa: CASSYSLGNTEAFF
abundance: few; v_gene: TRBV24-1; d_gene: NA; j_gene: TRBJ2-3; CDR3nt: TGTGCCACCAGTTCGGCAGGGAGCACAGATACGCAGTATTTT; CDR3aa: CATSSAGSTDTQYF
abundance: NA; v_gene: TRBV12-3/TRBV12-4; d_gene: NA; j_gene: TRBJ2-2; CDR3nt: TGTGCCAGCACAAGCCATTTCGGAGCGAACACCGGGGAGCTGTTTTTT; CDR3aa: CASTSHFGANTGELFF
abundance: many; v_gene: TRBV6-5; d_gene: NA; j_gene: TRBJ2-1; CDR3nt: TGTGCCAGCAGCGCCGCGGGGCCAGGGGGTAATGAGCAGTTCTTC; CDR3aa: CASSAAGPGGNEQFF
abundance: NA; v_gene: TRBV5-4; d_gene: NA; j_gene: TRBJ1-5; CDR3nt: TGTGCCAGCAGCGGCGGAGTTGCTCAGCCCCAGCATTTT; CDR3aa: CASSGGVAQPQHF
abundance: NA; v_gene: TRBV20-1; d_gene: TRBD1; j_gene: TRBJ2-7; CDR3nt: TGCAGTGCTTCGGACAGGGGCTACGAGCAGTACTTC; CDR3aa: CSASDRGYEQYF
abundance: few; v_gene: TRBV5-1; d_gene: NA; j_gene: TRBJ2-2; CDR3nt: TGCGCCAGCAGCTTTCCAGGGATGAACACCGGGGAGCTGTTTTTT; CDR3aa: CASSFPGMNTGELFF
abundance: few; v_gene: TRBV18; d_gene: TRBD1; j_gene: TRBJ1-5; CDR3nt: TGTGCCAGCTCACCACTAGGGGGCTTAGGCAATCAGCCCCAGCATTTT; CDR3aa: CASSPLGGLGNQPQHF
abundance: NA; v_gene: TRBV13; d_gene: TRBD1; j_gene: TRBJ1-2; CDR3nt: TGTGCCAGCAGCGCGAGGACAGGGTTAGACTATGGCTACACCTTC; CDR3aa: CASSARTGLDYGYTF
abundance: few; v_gene: TRBV7-9; d_gene: NA; j_gene: TRBJ1-1; CDR3nt: TGTGCCAGCAGCTTTGGGGGGGGGTTGAACACTGAAGCTTTCTTT; CDR3aa: CASSFGGGLNTEAFF
abundance: NA; v_gene: TRBV28; d_gene: NA; j_gene: TRBJ1-5; CDR3nt: TGTGCCAGCAGTTTAGGAGCCAATAGCAATCAGCCCCAGCATTTT; CDR3aa: CASSLGANSNQPQHF
abundance: NA; v_gene: TRBV4-1; d_gene: NA; j_gene: TRBJ2-2; CDR3nt: TGCGCCAGCAGCCGTAGCGCCGGGGAGCTGTTTTTT; CDR3aa: CASSRSAGELFF
abundance: few; v_gene: TRBV4-2; d_gene: NA; j_gene: TRBJ1-1; CDR3nt: TGTGCCAGCAGCCAAGGAGTCAGATCGGGGAACACTGAAGCTTTCTTT; CDR3aa: CASSQGVRSGNTEAFF
abundance: few; v_gene: TRBV10-3; d_gene: NA; j_gene: TRBJ2-1; CDR3nt: TGTGCCGTACCTGCGGGACCTGGGGACAATGAGCAGTTCTTC; CDR3aa: CAVPAGPGDNEQFF
abundance: NA; v_gene: TRBV5-1; d_gene: NA; j_gene: TRBJ2-2; CDR3nt: TGCGCCAGCAGCTTGGTCGGGGTCGCCGGGGAGCTGTTTTTT; CDR3aa: CASSLVGVAGELFF
abundance: many; v_gene: TRBV12-3/TRBV12-4; d_gene: NA; j_gene: TRBJ2-3; CDR3nt: TGTGCCAGCAGTTTATGGCGGGGCACGTTAACAGATACGCAGTATTTT; CDR3aa: CASSLWRGTLTDTQYF
abundance: few; v_gene: TRBV6-2/TRBV6-3; d_gene: NA; j_gene: TRBJ2-7; CDR3nt: TGTGCCAGCAGTTACTCGAAGGACAACTCCTACGAGCAGTACTTC; CDR3aa: CASSYSKDNSYEQYF
abundance: few; v_gene: TRBV29-1; d_gene: NA; j_gene: TRBJ1-1; CDR3nt: TGCAGCGGGAGGTTCCGATCCTGGGGGACTGAAGCTTTCTTT; CDR3aa: CSGRFRSWGTEAFF